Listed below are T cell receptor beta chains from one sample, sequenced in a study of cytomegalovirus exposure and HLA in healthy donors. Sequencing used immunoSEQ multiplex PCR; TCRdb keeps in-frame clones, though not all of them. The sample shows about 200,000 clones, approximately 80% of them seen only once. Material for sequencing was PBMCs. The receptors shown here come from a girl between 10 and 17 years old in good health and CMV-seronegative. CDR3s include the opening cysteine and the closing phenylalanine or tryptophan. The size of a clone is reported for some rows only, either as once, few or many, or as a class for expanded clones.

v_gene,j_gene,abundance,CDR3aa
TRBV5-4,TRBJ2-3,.,CASSLGGGSTDTQYF
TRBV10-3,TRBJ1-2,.,CAISDREGYGYTF
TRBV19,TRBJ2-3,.,CASSMRGKDTQYF
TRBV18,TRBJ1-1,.,CASSPDSFWTEAFF
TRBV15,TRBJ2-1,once,CATRDSSYNEQFF
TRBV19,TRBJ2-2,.,CASRSGGTGELFF
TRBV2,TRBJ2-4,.,CASSDLGLAEIENIQYF
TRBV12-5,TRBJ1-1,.,CASGLGQGNSRMNTEAFF
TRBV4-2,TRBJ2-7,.,CASSHRPQGYEQYF
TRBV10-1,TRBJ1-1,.,CASSPQGGGEAFF
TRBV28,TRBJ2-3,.,CASSLLSTDTQYF
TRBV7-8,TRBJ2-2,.,CASSGSGGTSRRPNTGELFF
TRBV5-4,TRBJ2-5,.,CASSLYRGRETQYF
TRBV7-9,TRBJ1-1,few,CASSHEGRITEAFF
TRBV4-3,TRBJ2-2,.,CASSQEVPGRTGELFF
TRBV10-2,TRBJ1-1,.,CASLLAGTNTEAFF
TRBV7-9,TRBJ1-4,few,CASSFGGRGGNEKLFF
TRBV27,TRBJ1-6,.,CASSFRQGGGSPLHF
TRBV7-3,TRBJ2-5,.,CASSASGLGGETQYF
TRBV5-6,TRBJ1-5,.,CASSLNAGQPQHF
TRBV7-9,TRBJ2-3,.,CASSDMDRVIEDTQYF
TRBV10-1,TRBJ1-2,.,CASSEQSTYGYTF
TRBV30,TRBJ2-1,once,CAWSVGGARSSYNEQFF
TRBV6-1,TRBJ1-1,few,CASSEQGNTEAFF
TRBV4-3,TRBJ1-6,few,CASSPSILSSPLHF
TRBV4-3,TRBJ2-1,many,CASSQASGGSYNEQFF
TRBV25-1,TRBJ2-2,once,CASRVGGTGNTGELFF